This T cell receptor (beta chain) is drawn from a study of T cells after yellow fever vaccination. In this sample, this clonotype turned up many times. The antigen is undetermined. V dropped 6 bases and J dropped 6; count of bases not matched to a gene: 8. This CDR3 region has 13 residues. Study-wide points: Abundant contaminating clonotypes from the bulk population could appear in FACS-sorted repertoires. Weaker overall, the secondary response nonetheless peaked faster (day 5 versus 15).

TCRdb called the 5' RACE reads again in MiXCR, with one record for every CDR3 protein. The data show 500,000 to 650,000 distinct CDR3 sequences, with about a sixth seen just once and about 18% held by the top ten. This material consisted of PBMCs, taken 5 days after the first yellow fever vaccination. The rearrangement links TRBV12-3 or TRBV12-4 to TRBJ2-7; TRBD1 matches 7 bases. The receptor was derived from a man younger than 35 who received the YFV17D yellow fever vaccine. CDR3 region: CASSVNQGVEQYF. DNA of the CDR3: TGTGCCAGCAGCGTCAACCAGGGGGTCGAGCAGTACTTC.